These 31 T cell receptor beta chains came from one sample sequenced in a study of human CD8 memory T cell subsets. Researchers made TCR beta libraries via UMI-labeled 5' RACE. Using the 5' RACE reads, TCRdb records one entry per CDR3 protein without DNA. The sample yields roughly 7,000 distinct CDR3 sequences, of which the top ten take up approximately 20%. The specimen was CD8+ stem-like memory T cells (TSCM and TCM) sorted from PBMCs. Subset reported: stem-like memory CD8 T cells (TSTEM), CCR7+ PD-1- TIGIT-. Source of these receptors: a human donor in good health.

The chain carries TRBV28 and TRBJ2-2; without DNA, the TCRdb call of TRBD2 cannot be checked. CDR3 size: 16 residues. Germline lookup yields CDR1 MDHEN and CDR2 SYDVKM. CDR3 in amino acids: CASSENPGLDGGELFF.

The chain uses TRBV10-3 and TRBJ2-7. CDR1 and CDR2 from the germline V gene are ENHRY and SYGVKD. The length of the CDR3 is 14 residues. The CDR3 loop is CAISETASSYEQYF.

The V gene is TRBV6-5, the J gene TRBJ2-2; TCRdb picks TRBD1, but there is no DNA to check that call. CDR1 and CDR2 from the germline V gene are MNHEY and SVGAGI. The CDR3 has 13 amino acids. The CDR3 protein is CASSPTGSGELFF.

This chain links TRBV28 with TRBJ1-2. Per germline, CDR1 MDHEN and CDR2 SYDVKM. The CDR3 contains 13 residues. The CDR3 is CASSLSPRQLNTF.

V and J are TRBV7-9 and TRBJ2-5; lacking DNA, the TRBD1 call made by TCRdb goes unchecked. Germline values: CDR1 SEHNR, CDR2 FQNEAQ (reference sequence). The CDR3 is 13 residues long. The CDR3 loop is CASSPTGPETQYF.

CDR3 sequence: CATSRDHSEVSEQYF. The chain has TRBV15 and TRBJ2-7. Germline values: CDR1 LNHNV, CDR2 YYDKDF (reference sequence). The CDR3 has 15 residues.

This chain links TRBV5-1 with TRBJ2-7; no DNA is available, so the TRBD1 call from TCRdb remains unchecked. Germline lookup yields CDR1 SGHRS and CDR2 YFSETQ. The CDR3 is 14 amino acids. The CDR3 protein is CASSLGDTPLEQYF.

V is TRBV20-1 and J is TRBJ2-1; TCRdb's D call of TRBD2 is untestable without DNA. Germline V CDR1 and CDR2: DFQATT, SNEGSKA (reference sequence). This CDR3 comprises 15 residues. The CDR3 protein is CSAQRASGGAEEQFF.

The chain uses TRBV5-1 and TRBJ2-7; TCRdb proposes TRBD1, but this gene call is untestable without DNA. The CDR3 totals 15 residues. In germline, CDR1 is SGHRS, CDR2 YFSETQ. The CDR3 reads CASSPYDRAGDEQYF.

The chain combines TRBV7-9 with TRBJ1-2; as DNA is missing, the TRBD1 call by TCRdb cannot be tested. CDR1 is SEHNR and CDR2 is FQNEAQ in the germline V gene (reference sequence). This CDR3 is built from 12 residues. CDR3 sequence reads: CASSRDREGYTF.

The chain couples TRBV7-6 to TRBJ2-5; the TCRdb call, TRBD1, lacks DNA for checking. This CDR3 region has 13 residues. CDR1 is SGHVS, CDR2 FNYEAQ, per germline. The CDR3 loop is CASSNGKGETQYF.

The chain uses TRBV13 and TRBJ2-7. CDR3 length equals 13 residues. Germline V gene data show CDR1 as PRHDT and CDR2 as FYEKMQ (reference sequence). CDR3: CASSLGSSYEQYF.

The chain links TRBV7-9 to TRBJ1-3. Germline values: CDR1 SEHNR, CDR2 FQNEAQ (reference sequence). This CDR3 has 15 amino acids. CDR3: CASSSTVTSGNTIYF.

The chain uses TRBV24-1 and TRBJ2-7. Germline lookup yields CDR1 KGHDR and CDR2 SFDVKD. The CDR3 is 11 amino acids. CDR3 protein: CATSDSYEQYF.

This chain links TRBV6-2 or TRBV6-3 with TRBJ2-1. Germline V gene sequence: CDR1 MNHEY, CDR2 SVGEGT. The CDR3 extends over 13 amino acids. CDR3 residues: CASSYDNYNEQFF.

This clonotype is identified as medium-sized from frequency. This chain connects TRBV29-1 to TRBJ2-7; TCRdb's D gene call, TRBD1, goes unchecked for lack of DNA. Germline values: CDR1 SQVTM, CDR2 ANQGSEA. This CDR3 comprises 13 residues. The CDR3 protein is CSVVTGDSYEQYF.

This chain joins TRBV28 and TRBJ1-2. Germline loops: CDR1 MDHEN, CDR2 SYDVKM. The CDR3 runs to 13 residues. CDR3 loop: CASSFLGLYGYTF.

This sequence joins TRBV6-6 and TRBJ2-2. The CDR3 consists of 13 residues. Germline loops: CDR1 MNHNY, CDR2 SVGAGI (reference sequence). The CDR3 loop is CASSYSKGGELFF.

This chain joins TRBV27 and TRBJ1-1; TCRdb designates TRBD1, a call that cannot be tested without DNA. Germline CDR1 is MNHEY and CDR2 is SMNVEV (reference sequence). This CDR3 is 12 amino acids long. This CDR3 is CASSLLGQRAFF.

This chain connects TRBV5-4 to TRBJ2-1; TCRdb's D call of TRBD2 is untestable without DNA. The CDR3 sequence is 14 residues long. Germline lookup yields CDR1 SGHNT and CDR2 YYREEE (reference sequence). CDR3 region: CASRVAGSGNEQFF.

The chain uses TRBV7-9 and TRBJ2-1. This CDR3 comprises 14 residues. Per germline, CDR1 SEHNR and CDR2 FQNEAQ (reference sequence). This CDR3 is CASSPQAQRGEQFF.

V gene TRBV20-1 combines with J gene TRBJ2-4. This CDR3 region has 15 residues. CDR1 DFQATT and CDR2 SNEGSKA come from the germline V gene (reference sequence). The CDR3 loop is CSARGSAAAKNIQYF.

This chain's CDR3 is CASSRTGSGEKLFF. The V call is TRBV7-9, the J call TRBJ1-4; TCRdb designates TRBD1, a call that cannot be tested without DNA. Germline CDR1 reads SEHNR; CDR2 reads FQNEAQ (reference sequence). The CDR3 extends over 14 amino acids.

The chain is built from TRBV11-2 and TRBJ2-1; the TRBD2 assignment by TCRdb is unverifiable without DNA. This CDR3 comprises 15 residues. Germline V lookup: CDR1 SGHAT, CDR2 FQNNGV. The CDR3 is CASSLNLGRADEQFF.

This rearrangement joins TRBV20-1 to TRBJ2-5; TCRdb gives TRBD1 as the D gene, but with no DNA this cannot be confirmed. This CDR3 is built from 16 residues. The V gene's germline CDR1 is DFQATT and CDR2 SNEGSKA (reference sequence). CDR3 amino acids: CSARADRPVFGETQYF.

This CDR3 reads CASSTGGIGNTEAFF. V is TRBV4-1 and J is TRBJ1-1. This CDR3 is built from 15 residues. From germline, CDR1 is MGHRA and CDR2 YSYEKL.

The chain joins TRBV11-2 to TRBJ1-2; TCRdb's assignment of TRBD1 cannot be checked, as there is no DNA. The CDR3 is 17 amino acids. CDR1 is SGHAT, CDR2 FQNNGV, per germline. The CDR3 sequence is CASSLGTGGVDNYGYTF.

The chain employs TRBV29-1 and TRBJ1-2. Germline V gives CDR1 SQVTM, CDR2 ANQGSEA. The CDR3 loop spans 11 amino acids. CDR3: CSVKTDYGYTF. The full variable domain, completed using reference TRBV29-1 and TRBJ1-2, is SAVISQKPSRDICQRGTSLTIQCQVDSQVTMMFWYRQQPGQSLTLIATANQGSEATYESGFVIDKFPISRPNLTFSTLTVSNMSPEDSSIYLCSVKTDYGYTFGSGTRLTVV.

The rearrangement joins TRBV2 to TRBJ2-1; TCRdb outputs TRBD1, but without DNA this stays unchecked. The CDR3 runs to 15 residues. Germline-derived CDR1 and CDR2 are SNHLY and FYNNEI. CDR3 region: CASIAGRSLANEQFF.

The chain uses TRBV7-6 and TRBJ1-5. The CDR3 covers 17 residues. Germline loops: CDR1 SGHVS, CDR2 FNYEAQ. This CDR3 reads CASSLAVGGQGDQPQHF.

The chain uses TRBV29-1 and TRBJ2-1. The CDR3 is 15 amino acids. Germline CDR1 is SQVTM and CDR2 is ANQGSEA. The CDR3: CSVDTRDSSYNEQFF.